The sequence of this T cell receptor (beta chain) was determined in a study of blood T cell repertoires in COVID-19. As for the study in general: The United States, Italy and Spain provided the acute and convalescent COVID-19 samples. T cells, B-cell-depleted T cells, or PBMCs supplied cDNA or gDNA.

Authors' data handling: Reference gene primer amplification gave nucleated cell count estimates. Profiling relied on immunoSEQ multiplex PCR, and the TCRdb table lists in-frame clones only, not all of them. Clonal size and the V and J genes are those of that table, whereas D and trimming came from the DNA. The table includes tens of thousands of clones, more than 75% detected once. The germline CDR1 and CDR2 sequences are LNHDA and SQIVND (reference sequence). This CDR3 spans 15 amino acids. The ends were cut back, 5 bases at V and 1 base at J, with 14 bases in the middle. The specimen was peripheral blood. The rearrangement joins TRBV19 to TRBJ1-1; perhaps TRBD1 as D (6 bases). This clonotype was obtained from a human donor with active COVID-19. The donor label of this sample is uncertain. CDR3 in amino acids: CASSPFQGKNTEAFF. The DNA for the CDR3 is TGTGCCAGTAGTCCATTCCAGGGGAAGAACACTGAAGCTTTCTTT.